A single sample is the source of the 5 T cell receptor beta chains below, sequenced in a study of OX40 agonist ivuxolimab in advanced cancers. The protocol used for the library was the immunoSEQ multiplex PCR assay. TCRdb took over this immuneACCESS table, retaining in-frame rearrangements with V and J assigned. Such tables are incomplete; in checked studies, under half of the missing clones stem from an unresolved V gene, and the remainder is unexplained. The sample table shows tens of thousands of clones, and roughly nine tenths are seen once. The ten biggest clones cover about 0.76% of the sample. Source: CD4+ or CD8+ T cells sorted from blood, taken in a trial of the OX40 agonist ivuxolimab. Source of these receptors: an adult with an advanced solid tumor such as melanoma, head and neck, liver or kidney cancer.

This clone was seen more than once but under ten times. The chain couples TRBV30 to TRBJ2-7; no definite D call. The CDR3 covers 15 residues. The germline V gene encodes CDR1 GTSNPN and CDR2 SVGIG (reference sequence). Trimming removed 0 bases from V and 5 bases from J, with 17 bases in between. This chain's CDR3 is CAWSVGPSALDEQYF. CDR3 DNA: TGTGCCTGGAGTGTTGGTCCCTCGGCGTTAGACGAGCAGTACTTC.

The rearrangement joins TRBV7-3 to TRBJ2-7; D is undetermined. Trimming took 4 bases from V and 2 from J, leaving 9 bases between them. CDR3 length: 13 residues. CDR1 and CDR2 from the germline V gene are SGHTA and FQGTGA. CDR3 DNA: TGTGCCAGCAGCTCTCCCCTCACCTACGAGCAGTACTTC. Amino acids: CASSSPLTYEQYF.

The chain uses TRBV10-1 and TRBJ2-5, with D tentatively TRBD1 or TRBD2 (5 bases each). V lost 8 bases to trimming and J lost 5 bases, with 12 bases between them. Germline V gene sequence: CDR1 WNHNN, CDR2 SYGVQD (reference sequence). CDR3 length: 12 amino acids. The CDR3 is CASGDPRETQYF. The CDR3 bases are TGCGCCAGCGGGGACCCTCGGGAGACCCAGTACTTC.

This clone was recorded only once. This chain connects TRBV2 to TRBJ2-3; 11 bases align to TRBD1. V dropped 11 bases and J dropped 3; count of bases not matched to a gene: 4. Germline lookup yields CDR1 SNHLY and CDR2 FYNNEI. The CDR3 runs 13 residues. CDR3: CAGGQGETDTQYF. CDR3 nucleotide sequence: TGTGCCGGGGGACAGGGGGAGACAGATACGCAGTATTTT. The whole variable domain, filled in from reference TRBV2 and TRBJ2-3, reads EPEVTQTPSHQVTQMGQEVILRCVPISNHLYFYWYRQILGQKVEFLVSFYNNEISEKSEIFDDQFSVERPDGSNFTLKIRSTKLEDSAMYFCAGGQGETDTQYFGPGTRLTVL.

The chain has TRBV28 and TRBJ1-2; possible D gene TRBD1, 6 bases. CDR1 is MDHEN, CDR2 SYDVKM, per germline. V was shortened by 3 bases and J by 7 bases, with 12 bases between the two germline ends. CDR3 length: 13 residues. CDR3 residues: CASSFGGAGGYTF. For the CDR3, the DNA is TGTGCCAGCAGTTTTGGGGGGGCCGGTGGCTACACCTTC.